This paragraph covers one T cell receptor (beta chain) sequence. Germline V gives CDR1 LNHDA, CDR2 SQIVND (reference sequence). CDR3 size: 16 residues. J lost 2 bases, V lost 1 base, and 4 bases had no gene match. These data originate in a study of blood T cell repertoires in COVID-19. A COVID-19 case had been met by exposed participants during the 2 weeks before study entry. Measured with immunoSEQ multiplex PCR; TCRdb has only the in-frame clones, and not every one. This table holds 260,000 or so clones, 83% found once. Sequences were obtained from PBMCs or T cells enriched from blood (not recorded which). This sequence originates from a woman between 35 and 50 years old who had been exposed to COVID-19. V usage is TRBV19 and J usage is TRBJ1-1, with 10 bases aligning to TRBD1. The CDR3 bases are TGTGCCAGTAGTATAGGGGACAGGGGTTTTAACACTGAAGCTTTCTTT. Translated: CASSIGDRGFNTEAFF.